This entry describes one T cell receptor (beta chain). These data come from a study of kidney transplant recipient with SARS-CoV-2 infection. The CDR3 is 14 amino acids. V was pared by 7 bases and J by 9 bases, with 22 bases between. Germline V gene data show CDR1 as SQVTM and CDR2 as ANQGSEA. MiXCR was run by TCRdb on the reads, yielding one entry per CDR3 protein. The table lists 200,000 to 250,000 distinct CDR3 sequences, 29% of them singletons, with under 7.5% in the top ten. This sequence joins TRBV29-1 and TRBJ2-1, with D possibly TRBD2 on 5 matching bases. The origin of this receptor is a male patient in his thirties who had COVID-19 and was a kidney transplant recipient. Some of the T cells might come from the graft donor. The sample in question was a blood sample, obtained at baseline and on day 111 from a kidney transplant recipient. The CDR3 here is CSALAGVGFGEQFF. CDR3 nucleotide sequence: TGCAGCGCTCTAGCCGGAGTAGGGTTTGGTGAGCAGTTCTTC.